A selection of T cell receptor beta chains follows, all from one sample in a study of cytomegalovirus exposure and HLA in healthy donors. Produced via immunoSEQ multiplex PCR; TCRdb's table is partial and in-frame only. The table shows fewer than 250,000 clones, with about four fifths occurring only once. Sequencing was done on a sample of PBMCs. The receptors were gathered from a man aged 25 to 40 in good health and CMV-seronegative. Each CDR3 is given with its conserved first and last residue. The D gene is left open where the match is weak. Some rows mark clone size as missing; the rest say once, few, many or name a class of expanded clone.

j_call clone_size v_call d_call cdr3_aa cdr3_nt
TRBJ1-1 - TRBV7-8 - CASRGPDLNTEAFF TGTGCCAGCAGGGGGCCCGATTTGAACACTGAAGCTTTCTTT
TRBJ2-7 - TRBV7-9 - CASSDRKGVQYF TGTGCCAGCAGCGACAGAAAAGGGGTACAGTACTTC
TRBJ2-2 once TRBV9 TRBD1 CASSVVAGTGYTGELFF TGTGCCAGCAGCGTAGTAGCCGGGACAGGGTACACCGGGGAGCTGTTTTTT
TRBJ1-2 - TRBV18 TRBD1 CASSPWGQPGGYTF TGTGCCAGCTCACCTTGGGGACAGCCCGGTGGCTACACCTTC
TRBJ2-1 - TRBV27 - CASSLRGSYNEQFF TGTGCCAGCAGTTTACGGGGTTCCTACAATGAGCAGTTCTTC
TRBJ1-5 - TRBV6-6 - CASSFRGRNSNQPQHF TGTGCCAGCAGTTTCAGGGGTAGGAATAGCAATCAGCCCCAGCATTTT
TRBJ2-1 - TRBV11-3 - CASSSPAVYNEQFF TGTGCCAGCAGCTCCCCGGCGGTTTACAATGAGCAGTTCTTC
TRBJ2-7 - TRBV11-2 - CASSLRGQDYEQYF TGTGCCAGCAGCTTACGGGGTCAAGACTACGAGCAGTACTTC
TRBJ1-2 once TRBV29-1 - CSVTATDYGYTF TGCAGCGTGACAGCGACCGACTATGGCTACACCTTC
TRBJ2-1 - TRBV5-4 - CASRKGAGDFNEQFF TGTGCCAGCCGAAAGGGAGCGGGTGACTTCAATGAGCAGTTCTTC
TRBJ2-7 - TRBV7-6 - CASSQAGYEQYF TGTGCCAGCAGCCAAGCGGGCTACGAGCAGTACTTC
TRBJ2-1 few TRBV27 - CASRWSGSSYNEQFF TGTGCCAGCAGATGGTCGGGGAGCTCCTACAATGAGCAGTTCTTC
TRBJ1-1 - TRBV27 - CASLLRYSDTEAFF TGTGCCAGCCTACTAAGGTATTCGGACACTGAAGCTTTCTTT
TRBJ2-7 - TRBV5-1 TRBD1 CASSLGQGAVYEQYF TGCGCCAGCAGCCTAGGACAGGGGGCGGTATACGAGCAGTACTTC
TRBJ2-1 - TRBV10-1 TRBD1 CATEGQQYYDEQFF TGCGCCACCGAGGGACAGCAGTATTACGATGAGCAGTTCTTC
TRBJ2-7 - TRBV18 - CASSPQERISYEQYF TGTGCCAGCTCACCACAAGAGCGGATCTCCTACGAGCAGTACTTC
TRBJ1-2 - TRBV28 TRBD1 CASSRGQSSQGYTF TGTGCCAGCAGCCGGGGACAGAGTTCTCAGGGCTACACCTTC
TRBJ1-2 - TRBV4-1 - CASSQDTDPYGYTF TGCGCCAGCAGCCAAGATACAGACCCCTATGGCTACACCTTC
TRBJ2-7 - TRBV7-9 TRBD1 CASSPRTGGYEQYF TGTGCCAGCAGCCCCAGGACAGGGGGCTACGAGCAGTACTTC
TRBJ1-2 - TRBV6-5 - CASSSSGGGGGYTF TGTGCCAGCAGTTCCTCCGGCGGTGGGGGGGGTTACACCTTC
TRBJ2-7 - TRBV7-9 TRBD1 CASSFTGTANYEQYF TGTGCCAGCAGCTTTACCGGGACAGCCAACTACGAGCAGTACTTC
TRBJ1-5 - TRBV11-2 - CASSLDSYQPQHF TGTGCCAGCAGCTTGGACAGCTATCAGCCCCAGCATTTT
TRBJ1-1 - TRBV5-1 - CASSLDRGLAEAFF TGCGCCAGCAGCTTGGATCGGGGATTAGCTGAAGCTTTCTTT
TRBJ1-1 once TRBV5-1 - CASSPDSQALNTEAFF TGCGCCAGCAGCCCGGATTCACAAGCGCTGAACACTGAAGCTTTCTTT
TRBJ2-5 - TRBV7-9 TRBD2 CASRGEGTQYF TGTGCCAGCCGTGGGGAGGGAACCCAGTACTTC
TRBJ2-2 - TRBV4-3 TRBD1 CASSQVLDRGQSTGELFF TGCGCCAGCAGCCAAGTTCTGGACAGGGGGCAGAGCACCGGGGAGCTGTTTTTT
TRBJ2-6 - TRBV7-9 TRBD1 CASSLGTGSSGANVLTF TGTGCCAGCAGCTTAGGGACAGGTAGCTCTGGGGCCAACGTCCTGACTTTC
TRBJ1-1 - TRBV19 TRBD1 CASSIRQGGLTEAFF TGTGCCAGTAGTATTCGACAGGGGGGACTAACTGAAGCTTTCTTT
TRBJ2-3 - TRBV27 TRBD2 CASSSLSGGLTDTQYF TGTGCCAGCAGTTCCTTGAGCGGGGGCCTCACAGATACGCAGTATTTT
TRBJ2-2 - TRBV11-2 - CASSFGGSDTGELFF TGTGCCAGCAGCTTCGGGGGAAGTGACACCGGGGAGCTGTTTTTT
TRBJ2-1 - TRBV2 TRBD1 CASRTTGNEQFF TGTGCCAGCAGGACGACAGGGAATGAGCAGTTCTTC
TRBJ2-2 - TRBV4-1 - CASSRSGGGANTGELFF TGCGCCAGCAGCCGGTCTGGGGGGGGCGCGAACACCGGGGAGCTGTTTTTT